This TCR beta chain is drawn from a study of blood T cell repertoires in COVID-19. Study-wide background: Spain, Italy and the United States supplied samples that represented acute and convalescent COVID-19. T cells, B-cell-depleted T cells, or PBMCs provided the cDNA or gDNA that served as material.

Between the trimmed V and J ends, which lost 4 bases and 4 bases, there was a span of 14 bases. The CDR3 spans 16 residues. Germline V lookup: CDR1 SEHNR, CDR2 FQNEAQ (reference sequence). The Seattle site enrolled patients during active infection and followed them longitudinally. This table comes from immunoSEQ multiplex PCR, and its TCRdb copy is limited to in-frame clones, with some not included. The sample lists some 190,000 clones, approximately 80% seen once, with over 6.5% in the top ten. The source material was peripheral blood. The J gene is TRBJ1-6, the V gene TRBV7-9; D perhaps matches TRBD1 (5 bases). The origin of this receptor is a woman aged 80 or older with COVID-19, enrolled during active disease. The CDR3 sequence is CASSSRSGGYNSPLHF. The CDR3 DNA follows: TGTGCCAGCAGCTCGCGTTCCGGGGGGTATAATTCACCCCTCCACTTT.